This T cell receptor (beta chain) was recorded in a study of cytomegalovirus exposure and HLA in healthy donors. Whole-study context: Of about 390 genotyped donors, 81% grouped in the Caucasian-associated ancestry cluster.

Both 60 Vbeta primers and 13 Jbeta primers went into the PCR. Using immunoSEQ multiplex PCR, the repertoire was profiled, and TCRdb retains in-frame clones only, with some absent. Of hundreds of thousands of clones listed, roughly 83% are singletons. As for this clone: The target antigen is unknown.

Findings and caveats of the study: Later analysis placed DRB1 highest and HLA-C lowest in TCR association rates, which differed by HLA locus.

This CDR3 comprises 18 residues. Germline V CDR1 and CDR2: LNHNV, YYDKDF (reference sequence). Germline trimming cut 0 bases from V and 4 bases from J; bases unmatched to any gene: 7. The chain combines TRBV15 with TRBJ2-1; TRBD2 aligns across 12 bases. This receptor was identified in a girl aged 10-17 years in good health and CMV-seronegative. What was sequenced was PBMCs. CDR3 nucleotide sequence: TGTGCCACCAGCAGAGATCGGGGACTAGCGGGTCCTTACAATGAGCAGTTCTTC. Translating gives CATSRDRGLAGPYNEQFF.